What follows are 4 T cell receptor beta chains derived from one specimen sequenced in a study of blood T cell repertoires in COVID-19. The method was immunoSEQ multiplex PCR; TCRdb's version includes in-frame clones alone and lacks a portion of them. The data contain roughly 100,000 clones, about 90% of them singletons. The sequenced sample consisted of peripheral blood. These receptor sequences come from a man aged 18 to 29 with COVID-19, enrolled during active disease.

CDR3 sequence reads: CAWARGNEQFF. The CDR3 DNA reads as TGTGCCTGGGCCCGGGGCAATGAGCAGTTCTTC. The chain joins TRBV30 to TRBJ2-1; tentative D call: TRBD2 (5 bases). This CDR3 is 11 amino acids long. Germline V gives CDR1 GTSNPN, CDR2 SVGIG (reference sequence). The ends were cut back, 5 bases at V and 6 bases at J, with 8 bases in the middle.

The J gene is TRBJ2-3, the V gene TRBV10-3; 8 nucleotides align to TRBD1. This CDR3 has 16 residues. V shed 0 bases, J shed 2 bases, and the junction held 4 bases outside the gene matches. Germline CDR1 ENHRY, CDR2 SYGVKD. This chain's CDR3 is CAISESGQGDTDTQYF. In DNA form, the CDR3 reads TGTGCCATCAGTGAGTCCGGACAGGGAGACACAGATACGCAGTATTTT.

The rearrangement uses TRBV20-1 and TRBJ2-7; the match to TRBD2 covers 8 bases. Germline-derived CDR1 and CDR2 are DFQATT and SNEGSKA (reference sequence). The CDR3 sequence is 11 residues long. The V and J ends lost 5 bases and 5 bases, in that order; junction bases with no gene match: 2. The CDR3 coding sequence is TGCAGTGCTGCGGGAGGCCACGAGCAGTACTTC. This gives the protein CSAAGGHEQYF.

The CDR3, as DNA: TGTGCCAGTAGTATAGATTCATCAGGGCTCTCACCCCTCCACTTT. It translates to CASSIDSSGLSPLHF. The rearrangement uses TRBV19 and TRBJ1-6; tentatively, D is TRBD1 (5 bases). This CDR3 contains 15 residues. Trimming stripped 0 bases from V and 10 bases from J, with 13 bases between. Germline V gives CDR1 LNHDA, CDR2 SQIVND (reference sequence).